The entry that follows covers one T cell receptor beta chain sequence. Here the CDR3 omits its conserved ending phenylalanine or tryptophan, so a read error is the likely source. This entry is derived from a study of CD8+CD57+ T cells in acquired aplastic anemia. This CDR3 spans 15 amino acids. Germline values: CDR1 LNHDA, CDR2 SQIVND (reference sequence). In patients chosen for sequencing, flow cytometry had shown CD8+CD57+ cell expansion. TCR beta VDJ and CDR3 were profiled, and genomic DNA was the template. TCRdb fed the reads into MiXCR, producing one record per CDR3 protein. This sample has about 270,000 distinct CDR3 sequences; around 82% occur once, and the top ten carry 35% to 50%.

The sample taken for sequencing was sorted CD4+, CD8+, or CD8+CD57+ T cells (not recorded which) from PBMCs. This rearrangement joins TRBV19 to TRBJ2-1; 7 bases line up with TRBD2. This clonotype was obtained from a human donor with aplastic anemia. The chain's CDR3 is CARDIASGAYYEQFI. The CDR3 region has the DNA TGTGCCAGAGATATAGCTAGCGGAGCCTACTATGAGCAGTTCATC.